The following is a T cell receptor (beta chain) sequence with its context. The antigen is not known. The sample belongs to a study of type 1 regulatory T cells. In the study overall: T-allo10 is a Tr1-enriched, alloantigen-specific CD4 T cell product made in vitro.

Germline V lookup: CDR1 SGDLS, CDR2 YYNGEE. The trim removed 0 bases at V and 4 bases at J, leaving 17 bases unmatched. The CDR3 runs 20 residues. TCRdb re-called the reads with MiXCR, one entry per CDR3 protein. There are about 60,000 distinct CDR3 sequences in the sample; approximately 50% occur only once, and 2% to 2.5% lies in the top ten. Regarding the study as a whole: Compared with non-Tr1 cells, Tr1 cells showed a narrower TCR repertoire.

The gene calls are TRBV9 and TRBJ2-1, with TRBD2 matching 9 bases. This TCR was recovered from a human donor in good health. The sample consisted of cultured non-Tr1 T cells, either the whole culture or a sorted T cell fraction (not recorded which). CDR3 DNA: TGTGCCAGCAGCGTAGTAGGGTCACGAATGACTAGCGGATTGTACAATGAGCAGTTCTTC. Its protein product is CASSVVGSRMTSGLYNEQFF.